This TCR beta chain was documented in a study of T cells after posttransplantation cyclophosphamide. The study, taken as a whole, reports: Blood and skin or GI T cell repertoires showed limited TRB overlap. After PTCy, TRB diversity resembled that of CNI/methotrexate controls.

Busulfan-fludarabine conditioning, marrow transplant, and cyclophosphamide on days +3 and +4 were administered. Clones were read by immunoSEQ multiplex PCR, and TCRdb kept only the in-frame ones, dropping some. Among roughly 42,000 clones listed, around 91% were seen once. Remarks on this clone: Its antigen is undetermined.

There are 14 residues in the CDR3. The germline gives CDR1 SGHNT, CDR2 YENEEA. V was trimmed by 5 bases and J by 1 base, leaving 10 bases between them. Sequencing used PBMCs, obtained around 67 days after allogeneic stem cell transplant with posttransplant cyclophosphamide. This receptor was identified in a male patient aged 60 to 75 who received an allogeneic stem cell transplant from a related donor and was CMV-positive. These T cells may partly come from the graft donor. The chain joins TRBV11-3 to TRBJ2-3; D might be TRBD2 (5 bases). The CDR3 nucleotides are TGTGCCAGCAGCCCTTACGGGGGCACAGATACGCAGTATTTT. Translated: CASSPYGGTDTQYF.